The T cell receptor (beta chain) described here comes from a study of T-cell reconstitution after alpha-beta-depleted transplantation in children. V shed 5 bases and J shed 3 bases, with 19 bases lying between them. The CDR3 runs to 16 residues. Germline values: CDR1 SEHNR, CDR2 FQNEAQ (reference sequence). Preparing the TCRbeta library involved the use of unique molecular identifiers. TCRdb fed the PCR reads into MiXCR, producing one record per CDR3 protein. The repertoire holds approximately 400,000 distinct CDR3 sequences, about a tenth seen once, with 5% to 6.5% in the top ten. This receptor was taken from a human donor who donated a stem cell graft to a child with acute myeloid leukemia. The sample in question was PBMCs from the stem cell graft donor, obtained from the stem cell graft. The V gene is TRBV7-9, the J gene TRBJ1-1; D is undetermined. In DNA, the CDR3 is TGTGCCAGCAGCAAGGGCGGCAGGAGAGTGGACACTGAAGCTTTCTTT. The encoded protein is CASSKGGRRVDTEAFF.